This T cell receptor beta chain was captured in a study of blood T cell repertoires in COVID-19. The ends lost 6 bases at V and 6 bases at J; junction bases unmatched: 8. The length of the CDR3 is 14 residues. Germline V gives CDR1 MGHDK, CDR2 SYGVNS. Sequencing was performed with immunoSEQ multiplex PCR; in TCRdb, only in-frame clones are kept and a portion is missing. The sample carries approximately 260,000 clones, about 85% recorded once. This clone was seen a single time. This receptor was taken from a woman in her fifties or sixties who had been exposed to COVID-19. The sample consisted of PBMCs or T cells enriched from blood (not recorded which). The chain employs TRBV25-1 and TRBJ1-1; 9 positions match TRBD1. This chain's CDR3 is CASSGQGMGAEAFF. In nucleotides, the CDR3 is TGTGCCAGCAGCGGACAGGGGATGGGGGCTGAAGCTTTCTTT. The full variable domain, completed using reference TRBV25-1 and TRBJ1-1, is EADIYQTPRYLVIGTGKKITLECSQTMGHDKMYWYQQDPGMELHLIHYSYGVNSTEKGDLSSESTVSRIRTEHFPLTLESARPSHTSQYLCASSGQGMGAEAFFGQGTRLTVV.